This T cell receptor (beta chain) was recovered during a study of human T cells and chemical hapten exposure. Study at large: Small discrepancies in pooled library volume mainly accounted for the varying TCR yields per sample.

Time point reported: patch test 2, 6 weeks after DPC sensitization. Treatment noted: therapeutic diphenylcyclopropenone sensitization with weekly scalp DPC. Blood draws preceded each patch test application. From germline, CDR1 is SGHDT and CDR2 YYEEEE. There are 16 residues in the CDR3. J lost 7 bases, V lost 3 bases, and 11 bases had no gene match. Original processing notes: Counts of TCRs in each sample centred on a median of approximately 100,000 and extended from approximately 20,000 to 700,000. MiXCR, run by TCRdb on the RACE reads, gives a single entry per CDR3 protein. These V and J calls rely on TCRdb rather than the paper's analysis. The sample carries just over 350,000 distinct CDR3 sequences, about 6% recorded once. This clonotype was seen at least ten times.

This sequence originates from a woman under 30 with alopecia areata. Some clones in this sample may be carry-over from other donors' samples. Specimen: whole blood, collected in connection with sensitization to the hapten diphenylcyclopropenone (DPC). V gene TRBV5-6 combines with J gene TRBJ1-5, with TRBD1 identical over 9 bases. The CDR3 DNA sequence: TGTGCCAGCAGCTCCTCGGACAGGGGAGTTGCGCAGCCCCAGCATTTT. It specifies CASSSSDRGVAQPQHF. Combining the CDR3 with reference TRBV5-6 and TRBJ1-5 gives the whole variable domain DAGVTQSPTHLIKTRGQQVTLRCSPKSGHDTVSWYQQALGQGPQFIFQYYEEEERQRGNFPDRFSGHQFPNYSSELNVNALLLGDSALYLCASSSSDRGVAQPQHFGDGTRLSIL.